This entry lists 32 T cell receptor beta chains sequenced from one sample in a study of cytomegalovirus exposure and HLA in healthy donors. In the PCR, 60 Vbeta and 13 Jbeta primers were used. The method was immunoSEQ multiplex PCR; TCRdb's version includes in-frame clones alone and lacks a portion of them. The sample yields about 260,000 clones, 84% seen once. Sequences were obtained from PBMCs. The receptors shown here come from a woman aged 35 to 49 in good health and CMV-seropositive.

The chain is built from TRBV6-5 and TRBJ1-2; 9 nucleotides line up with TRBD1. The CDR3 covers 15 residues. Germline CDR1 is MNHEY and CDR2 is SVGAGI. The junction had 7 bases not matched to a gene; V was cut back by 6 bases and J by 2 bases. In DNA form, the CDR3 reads TGTGCCAGCAGCCGTCCCGGGACAGGGAACTATGGCTACACCTTC. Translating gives CASSRPGTGNYGYTF.

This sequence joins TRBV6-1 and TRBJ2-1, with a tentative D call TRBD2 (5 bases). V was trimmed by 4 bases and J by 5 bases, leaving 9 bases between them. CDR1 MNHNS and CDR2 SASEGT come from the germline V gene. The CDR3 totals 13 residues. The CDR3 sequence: CASSGLPNNEQFF. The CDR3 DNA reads TGTGCCAGCAGTGGACTACCGAACAATGAGCAGTTCTTC.

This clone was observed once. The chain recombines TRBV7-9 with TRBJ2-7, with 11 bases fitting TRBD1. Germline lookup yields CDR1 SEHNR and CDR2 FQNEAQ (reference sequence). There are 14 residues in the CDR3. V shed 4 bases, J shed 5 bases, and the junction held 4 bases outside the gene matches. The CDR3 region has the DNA TGTGCCAGCAGCTCGGGACAGGGGGTAAACGAGCAGTACTTC. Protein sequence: CASSSGQGVNEQYF.

CDR3 protein: CASSSRQGVSYEQYF. CDR3 nucleotide sequence: TGTGCCAGCAGTTCACGACAGGGAGTCTCCTACGAGCAGTACTTC. The rearrangement joins TRBV6-6 to TRBJ2-7, with 7 bases fitting TRBD1. The trim removed 4 bases at V and 0 bases at J, leaving 6 bases unmatched. Germline CDR1 MNHNY, CDR2 SVGAGI (reference sequence). The CDR3 consists of 15 residues.

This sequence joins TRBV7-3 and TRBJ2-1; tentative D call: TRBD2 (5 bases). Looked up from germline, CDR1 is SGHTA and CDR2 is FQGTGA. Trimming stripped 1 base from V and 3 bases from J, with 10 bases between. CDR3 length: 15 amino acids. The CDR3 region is CASSLSGAVYNEQFF. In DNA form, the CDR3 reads TGTGCCAGCAGCTTAAGTGGAGCGGTCTACAATGAGCAGTTCTTC. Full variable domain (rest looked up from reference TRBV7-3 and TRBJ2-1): GAGVSQTPSNKVTEKGKYVELRCDPISGHTALYWYRQSLGQGPEFLIYFQGTGAADDSGLPNDRFFAVRPEGSVSTLKIQRTERGDSAVYLCASSLSGAVYNEQFFGPGTRLTVL.

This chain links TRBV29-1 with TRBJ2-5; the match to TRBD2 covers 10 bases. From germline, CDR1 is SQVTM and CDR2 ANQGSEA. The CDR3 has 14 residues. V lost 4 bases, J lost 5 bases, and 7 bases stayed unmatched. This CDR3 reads CSVGLAGVLETQYF. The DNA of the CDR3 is TGCAGCGTTGGGCTAGCGGGAGTTTTGGAGACCCAGTACTTC.

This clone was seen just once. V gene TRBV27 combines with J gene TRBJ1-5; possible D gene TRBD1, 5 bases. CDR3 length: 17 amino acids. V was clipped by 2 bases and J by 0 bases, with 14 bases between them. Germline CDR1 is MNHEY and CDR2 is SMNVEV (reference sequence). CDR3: CASSLNPGQYSNQPQHF. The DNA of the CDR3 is TGTGCCAGCAGTTTAAACCCCGGACAATATAGCAATCAGCCCCAGCATTTT.

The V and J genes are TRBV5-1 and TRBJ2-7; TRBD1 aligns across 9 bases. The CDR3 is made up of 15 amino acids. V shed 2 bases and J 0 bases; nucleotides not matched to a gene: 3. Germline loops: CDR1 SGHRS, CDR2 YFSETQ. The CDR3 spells CASSFTGQGSYEQYF. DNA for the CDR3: TGCGCCAGCAGCTTTACGGGACAGGGCTCCTACGAGCAGTACTTC.

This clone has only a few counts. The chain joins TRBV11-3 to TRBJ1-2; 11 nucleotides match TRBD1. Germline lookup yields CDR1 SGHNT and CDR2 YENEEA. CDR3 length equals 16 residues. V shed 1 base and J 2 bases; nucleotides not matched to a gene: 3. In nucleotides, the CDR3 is TGTGCCAGCAGCTTAGCTGGGACAGGGGGAAACTATGGCTACACCTTC. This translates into CASSLAGTGGNYGYTF.

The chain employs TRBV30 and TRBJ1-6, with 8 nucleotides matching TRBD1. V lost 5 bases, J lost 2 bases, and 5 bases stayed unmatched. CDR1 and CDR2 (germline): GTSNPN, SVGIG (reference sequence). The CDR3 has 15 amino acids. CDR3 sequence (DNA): TGTGCCTGGCGACAGGGGAGCACCTATAATTCACCCCTCCACTTT. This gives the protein CAWRQGSTYNSPLHF.

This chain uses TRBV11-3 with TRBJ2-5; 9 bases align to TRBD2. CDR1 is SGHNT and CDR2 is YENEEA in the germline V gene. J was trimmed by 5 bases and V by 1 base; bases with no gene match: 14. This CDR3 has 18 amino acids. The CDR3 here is CASSLAQLAGGGRETQYF. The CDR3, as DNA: TGTGCCAGCAGCTTAGCCCAACTAGCGGGCGGAGGCCGGGAGACCCAGTACTTC.

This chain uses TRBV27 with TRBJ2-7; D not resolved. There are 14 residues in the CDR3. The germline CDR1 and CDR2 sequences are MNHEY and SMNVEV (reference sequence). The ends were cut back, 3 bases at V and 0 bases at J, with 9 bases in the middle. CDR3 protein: CASSFNRHSYEQYF. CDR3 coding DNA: TGTGCCAGCAGTTTTAACCGACACTCCTACGAGCAGTACTTC.

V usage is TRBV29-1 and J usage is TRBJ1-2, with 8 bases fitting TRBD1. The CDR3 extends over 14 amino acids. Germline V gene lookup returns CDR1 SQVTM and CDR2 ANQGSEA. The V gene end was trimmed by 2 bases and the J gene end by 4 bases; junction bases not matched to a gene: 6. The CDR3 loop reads CSVELGQGVYGYTF. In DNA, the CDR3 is TGCAGCGTTGAACTAGGACAGGGAGTCTATGGCTACACCTTC.

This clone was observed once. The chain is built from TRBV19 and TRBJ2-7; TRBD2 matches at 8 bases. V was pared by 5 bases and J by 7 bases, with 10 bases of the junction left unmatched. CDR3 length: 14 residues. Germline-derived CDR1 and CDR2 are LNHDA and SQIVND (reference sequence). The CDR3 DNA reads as TGTGCCAGTAGTGGAAGCGGGAGTAGCCGTGAGCAGTACTTC. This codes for CASSGSGSSREQYF. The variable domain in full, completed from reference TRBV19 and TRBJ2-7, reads DGGITQSPKYLFRKEGQNVTLSCEQNLNHDAMYWYRQDPGQGLRLIYYSQIVNDFQKGDIAEGYSVSREKKESFPLTVTSAQKNPTAFYLCASSGSGSSREQYFGPGTRLTVT.

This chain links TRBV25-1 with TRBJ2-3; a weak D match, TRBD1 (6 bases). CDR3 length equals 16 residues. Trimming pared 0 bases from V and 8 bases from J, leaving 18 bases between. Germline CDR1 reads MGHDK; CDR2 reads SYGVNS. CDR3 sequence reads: CASSEYIAPVQGTQYF. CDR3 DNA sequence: TGTGCCAGCAGTGAATATATTGCCCCAGTACAGGGTACGCAGTATTTT.

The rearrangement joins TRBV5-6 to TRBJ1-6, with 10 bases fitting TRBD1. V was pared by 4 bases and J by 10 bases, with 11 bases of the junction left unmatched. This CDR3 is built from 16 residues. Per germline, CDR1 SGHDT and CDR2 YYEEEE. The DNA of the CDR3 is TGTGCCAGCAGCACGTTCAAGACAGGGGGCGTCTCACCCCTCCACTTT. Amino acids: CASSTFKTGGVSPLHF. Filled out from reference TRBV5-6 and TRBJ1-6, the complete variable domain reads DAGVTQSPTHLIKTRGQQVTLRCSPKSGHDTVSWYQQALGQGPQFIFQYYEEEERQRGNFPDRFSGHQFPNYSSELNVNALLLGDSALYLCASSTFKTGGVSPLHFGNGTRLTVT.

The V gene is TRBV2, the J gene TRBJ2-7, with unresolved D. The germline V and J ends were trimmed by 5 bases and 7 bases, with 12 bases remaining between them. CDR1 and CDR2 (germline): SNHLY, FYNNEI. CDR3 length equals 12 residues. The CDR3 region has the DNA TGTGCCAGCAGTAATCACGAGGCGGAGCAGTACTTC. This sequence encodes CASSNHEAEQYF.

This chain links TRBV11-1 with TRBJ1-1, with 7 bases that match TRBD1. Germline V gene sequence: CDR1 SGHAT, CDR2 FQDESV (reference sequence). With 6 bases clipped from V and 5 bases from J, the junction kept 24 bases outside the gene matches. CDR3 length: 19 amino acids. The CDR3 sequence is CASRPRVVWDSLKGTEAFF. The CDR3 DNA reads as TGTGCCAGCAGACCACGGGTAGTCTGGGACAGTTTGAAGGGAACTGAAGCTTTCTTT.

The CDR3 here is CAWSPLGRARSGTDTQYF. For the CDR3, the DNA is TGTGCCTGGAGTCCACTAGGAAGAGCGAGGTCGGGAACAGATACGCAGTATTTT. The rearrangement joins TRBV30 to TRBJ2-3; tentatively, D is TRBD2 (5 bases). The CDR3 runs to 18 residues. Germline-derived CDR1 and CDR2 are GTSNPN and SVGIG (reference sequence). Deletions cut 2 bases from V and 3 bases from J, with 24 bases between.

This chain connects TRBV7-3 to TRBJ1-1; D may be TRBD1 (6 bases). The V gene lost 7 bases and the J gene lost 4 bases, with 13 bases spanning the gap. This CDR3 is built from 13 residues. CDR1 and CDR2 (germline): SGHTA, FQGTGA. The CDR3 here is CASKNREGTEAFF. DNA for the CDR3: TGTGCCAGCAAGAACAGGGAGGGCACTGAAGCTTTCTTT.

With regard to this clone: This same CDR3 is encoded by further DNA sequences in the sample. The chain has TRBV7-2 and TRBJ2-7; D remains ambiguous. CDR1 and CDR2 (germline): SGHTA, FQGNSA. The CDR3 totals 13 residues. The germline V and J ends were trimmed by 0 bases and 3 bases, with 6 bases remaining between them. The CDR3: CASSLALRYEQYF. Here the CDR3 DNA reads TGTGCCAGCAGCTTAGCATTGCGCTACGAGCAGTACTTC.

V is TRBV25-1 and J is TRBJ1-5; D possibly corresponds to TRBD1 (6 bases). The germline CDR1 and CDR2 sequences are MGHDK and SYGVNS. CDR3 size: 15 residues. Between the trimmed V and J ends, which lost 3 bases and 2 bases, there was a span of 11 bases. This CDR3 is CASSEMTGRNQPQHF. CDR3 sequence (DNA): TGTGCCAGCAGTGAGATGACAGGTCGCAATCAGCCCCAGCATTTT.

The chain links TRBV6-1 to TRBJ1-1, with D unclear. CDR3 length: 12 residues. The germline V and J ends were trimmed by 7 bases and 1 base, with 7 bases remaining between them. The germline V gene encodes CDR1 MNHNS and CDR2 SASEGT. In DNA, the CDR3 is TGTGCCAGCACGGTCGCGAACACTGAAGCTTTCTTT. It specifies CASTVANTEAFF.

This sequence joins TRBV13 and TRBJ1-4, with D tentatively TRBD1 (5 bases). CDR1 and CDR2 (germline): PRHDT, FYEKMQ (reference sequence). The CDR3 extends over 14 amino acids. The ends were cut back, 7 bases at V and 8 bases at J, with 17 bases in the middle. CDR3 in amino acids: CASTLGGGGEKLFF. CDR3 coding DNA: TGTGCCAGCACCCTCGGGGGTGGAGGGGAAAAACTGTTTTTT.

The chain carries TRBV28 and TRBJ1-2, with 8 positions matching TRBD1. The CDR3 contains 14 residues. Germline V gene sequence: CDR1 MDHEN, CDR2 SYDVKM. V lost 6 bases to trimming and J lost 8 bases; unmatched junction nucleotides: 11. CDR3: CASRSGGARVGYTF. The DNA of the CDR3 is TGTGCCAGCAGATCAGGGGGCGCGAGGGTAGGCTACACCTTC.

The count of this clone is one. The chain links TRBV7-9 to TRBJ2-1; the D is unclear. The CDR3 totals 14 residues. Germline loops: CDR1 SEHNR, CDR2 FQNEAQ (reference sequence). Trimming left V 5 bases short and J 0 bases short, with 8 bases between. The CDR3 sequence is CASSDSSSYNEQFF. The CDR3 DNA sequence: TGTGCCAGCAGCGACTCGAGCTCCTACAATGAGCAGTTCTTC.

The CDR3 spells CASSEDGRGGNTIYF. The CDR3 nucleotides read TGTGCCAGCAGTGAAGATGGCAGGGGTGGAAACACCATATATTTT. This chain joins TRBV2 and TRBJ1-3, with D possibly being TRBD1 (6 bases). CDR1 is SNHLY and CDR2 is FYNNEI in the germline V gene. CDR3 length: 15 residues. The V and J ends lost 1 base and 3 bases respectively, with 10 bases between them. Based on the CDR3 plus reference TRBV2 and TRBJ1-3, the full variable domain is EPEVTQTPSHQVTQMGQEVILRCVPISNHLYFYWYRQILGQKVEFLVSFYNNEISEKSEIFDDQFSVERPDGSNFTLKIRSTKLEDSAMYFCASSEDGRGGNTIYFGEGSWLTVV.

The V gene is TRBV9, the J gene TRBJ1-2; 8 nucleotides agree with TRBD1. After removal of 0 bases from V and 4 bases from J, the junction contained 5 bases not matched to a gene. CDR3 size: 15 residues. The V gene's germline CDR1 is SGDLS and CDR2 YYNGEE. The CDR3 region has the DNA TGTGCCAGCAGCGTAGACCAGGGGGCGGGCTATGGCTACACCTTC. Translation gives CASSVDQGAGYGYTF.

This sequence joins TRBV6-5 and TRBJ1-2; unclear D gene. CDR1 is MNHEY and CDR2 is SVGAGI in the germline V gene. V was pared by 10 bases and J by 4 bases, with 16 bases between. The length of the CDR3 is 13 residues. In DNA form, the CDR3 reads TGTGCCACCAGATATGGCCCGTCCTATGGCTACACCTTC. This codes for CATRYGPSYGYTF.

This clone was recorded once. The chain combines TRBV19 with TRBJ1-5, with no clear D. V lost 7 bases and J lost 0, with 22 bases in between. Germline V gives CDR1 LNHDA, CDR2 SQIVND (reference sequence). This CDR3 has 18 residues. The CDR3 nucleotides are TGTGCCAGTACTCCTAGGAGGGTGGACTTCTATAGCAATCAGCCCCAGCATTTT. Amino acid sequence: CASTPRRVDFYSNQPQHF.

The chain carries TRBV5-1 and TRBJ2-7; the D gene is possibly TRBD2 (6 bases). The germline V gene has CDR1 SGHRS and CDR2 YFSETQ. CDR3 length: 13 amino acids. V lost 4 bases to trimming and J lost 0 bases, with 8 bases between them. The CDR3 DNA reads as TGCGCCAGCAGCGACGGGAGCTCCTACGAGCAGTACTTC. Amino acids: CASSDGSSYEQYF.

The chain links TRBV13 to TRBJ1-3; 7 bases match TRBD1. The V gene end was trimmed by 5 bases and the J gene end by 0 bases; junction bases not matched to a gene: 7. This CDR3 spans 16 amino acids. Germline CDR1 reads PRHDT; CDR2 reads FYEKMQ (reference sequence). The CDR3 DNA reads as TGTGCCAGCAGCACGGGGACAGCCCACTCTGGAAACACCATATATTTT. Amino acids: CASSTGTAHSGNTIYF.